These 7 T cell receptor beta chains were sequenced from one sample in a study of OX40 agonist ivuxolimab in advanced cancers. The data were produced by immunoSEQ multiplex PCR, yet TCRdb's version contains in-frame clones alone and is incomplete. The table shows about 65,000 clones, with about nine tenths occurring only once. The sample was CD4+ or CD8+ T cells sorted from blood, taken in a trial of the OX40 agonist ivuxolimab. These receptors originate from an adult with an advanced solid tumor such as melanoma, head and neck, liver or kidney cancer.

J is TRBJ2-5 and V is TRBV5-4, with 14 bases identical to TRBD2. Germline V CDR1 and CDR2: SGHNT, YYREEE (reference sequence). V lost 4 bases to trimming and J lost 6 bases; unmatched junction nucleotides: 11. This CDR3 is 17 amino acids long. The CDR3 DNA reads TGTGCCAGCAGCCCGGGACTAGCGGGGGCCGTTGGGAAGACCCAGTACTTC. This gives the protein CASSPGLAGAVGKTQYF.

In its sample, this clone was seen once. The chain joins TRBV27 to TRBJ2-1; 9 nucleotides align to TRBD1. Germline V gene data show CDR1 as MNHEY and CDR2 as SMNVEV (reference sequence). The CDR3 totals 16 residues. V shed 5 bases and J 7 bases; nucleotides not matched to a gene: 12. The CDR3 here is CASSAGPGTGRNEQFF. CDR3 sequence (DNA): TGTGCCAGCAGTGCCGGACCCGGGACAGGGAGGAATGAGCAGTTCTTC.

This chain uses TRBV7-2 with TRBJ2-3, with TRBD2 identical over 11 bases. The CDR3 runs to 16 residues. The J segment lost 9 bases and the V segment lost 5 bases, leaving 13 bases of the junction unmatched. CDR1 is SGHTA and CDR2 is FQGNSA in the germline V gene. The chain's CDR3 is CASSQGLLAGVGTQYF. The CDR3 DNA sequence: TGTGCCAGCAGCCAGGGGTTACTAGCGGGGGTAGGGACGCAGTATTTT.

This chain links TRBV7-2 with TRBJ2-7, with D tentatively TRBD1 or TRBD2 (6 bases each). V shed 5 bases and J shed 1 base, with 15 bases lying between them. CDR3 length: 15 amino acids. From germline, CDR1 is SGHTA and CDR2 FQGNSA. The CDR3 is CASSLQGGGSYEQYF. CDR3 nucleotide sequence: TGTGCCAGCAGCCTACAGGGAGGAGGGTCCTACGAGCAGTACTTC.

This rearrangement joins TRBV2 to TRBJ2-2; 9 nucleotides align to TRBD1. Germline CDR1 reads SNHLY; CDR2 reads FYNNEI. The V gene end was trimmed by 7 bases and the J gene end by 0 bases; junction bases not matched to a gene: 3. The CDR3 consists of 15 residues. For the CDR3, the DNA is TGTGCCAGCACGGGACAGGGTTCGAACACCGGGGAGCTGTTTTTT. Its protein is CASTGQGSNTGELFF.

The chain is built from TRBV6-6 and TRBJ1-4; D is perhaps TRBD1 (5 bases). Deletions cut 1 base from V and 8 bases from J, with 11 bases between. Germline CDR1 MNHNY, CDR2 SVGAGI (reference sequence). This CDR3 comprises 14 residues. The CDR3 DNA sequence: TGTGCCAGCAGTTACTTGGGGCGAGACGAAAAACTGTTTTTT. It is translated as CASSYLGRDEKLFF.

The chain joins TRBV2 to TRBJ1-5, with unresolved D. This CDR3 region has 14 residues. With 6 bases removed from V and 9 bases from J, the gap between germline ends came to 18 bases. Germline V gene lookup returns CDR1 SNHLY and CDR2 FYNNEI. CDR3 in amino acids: CASRPRDFGGPQHF. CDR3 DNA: TGTGCCAGCAGGCCCCGGGATTTTGGTGGGCCCCAGCATTTT. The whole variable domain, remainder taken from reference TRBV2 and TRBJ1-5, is EPEVTQTPSHQVTQMGQEVILRCVPISNHLYFYWYRQILGQKVEFLVSFYNNEISEKSEIFDDQFSVERPDGSNFTLKIRSTKLEDSAMYFCASRPRDFGGPQHFGDGTRLSIL.